Below, 19 T cell receptor beta chains from the same sample are listed, as sequenced in a study of CD8 T cells in Susac syndrome. Reverse transcription of roughly 0.45 to 1 ug RNA was performed with random hexamers. TCRdb processed the immunoSEQ multiplex PCR reads anew with MiXCR; each CDR3 protein has one entry. Of under 550,000 distinct CDR3 sequences detected, 75% to 90% appear once; the ten largest clones hold about 0.12%. Input material: CD8+ T cells from PBMCs. The receptors here all came from a human donor with multiple sclerosis.

The rearrangement links TRBV7-6 to TRBJ2-1, with a weak D call TRBD2 (5 bases). Trimming cost V 1 base and J 10 bases, with 17 bases left between them. CDR3 size: 15 residues. Germline values: CDR1 SGHVS, CDR2 FNYEAQ. CDR3 DNA sequence: TGTGCCAGCAGCTTAGTCCCGGACTCATCTACAGAGCAGTTCTTC. Protein product: CASSLVPDSSTEQFF.

V is TRBV30 and J is TRBJ1-5, with TRBD1 matching 7 bases. Germline V gene sequence: CDR1 GTSNPN, CDR2 SVGIG (reference sequence). J lost 0 bases, V lost 4 bases, and 6 bases had no gene match. CDR3 length: 15 amino acids. The DNA for the CDR3 is TGTGCCTGGACCACAGGGGACTATAGCAATCAGCCCCAGCATTTT. This codes for CAWTTGDYSNQPQHF.

CDR3 nucleotide sequence: TGCAGTGCTAGAGATCGGAAGGGCTTCACGGAGACCCAGTACTTC. Its translation: CSARDRKGFTETQYF. The J gene is TRBJ2-5, the V gene TRBV20-1; D not resolved. Germline V gene data show CDR1 as DFQATT and CDR2 as SNEGSKA (reference sequence). The CDR3 consists of 15 residues. V lost 0 bases, J lost 5 bases, and 16 bases lay in between.

About this clonotype: A junction end diverges from the germline sequence, so it may reflect a read error. J is TRBJ2-7 and V is TRBV5-6, with D unresolved. Germline V gives CDR1 SGHDT, CDR2 YYEEEE. The CDR3 is 15 residues long. The CDR3 spells CASSFGRRSSYEQCF. In DNA form, the CDR3 reads TGTGCCAGCAGCTTTGGGCGCAGAAGCTCCTACGAGCAGTGCTTC.

This chain uses TRBV6-4 with TRBJ2-2; D is unclear. This CDR3 is built from 13 residues. In germline, CDR1 is MRHNA, CDR2 SNTAGT. V lost 4 bases and J 4 bases, leaving 7 bases between the germline ends. This CDR3 is CASSVESTGELFF. CDR3 nucleotide sequence: TGTGCCAGCAGTGTAGAGAGCACCGGGGAGCTGTTTTTT.

CDR3 DNA: TGTGCCAGCAGCTTACGGCTGAGGAATGAGCAGTTCTTC. Residues: CASSLRLRNEQFF. The V and J genes are TRBV11-2 and TRBJ2-1; no clear D. Trimming took 2 bases from V and 7 from J, leaving 9 bases between them. Germline V gene lookup returns CDR1 SGHAT and CDR2 FQNNGV. This CDR3 comprises 13 residues.

This clonotype came up once. The J gene is TRBJ2-7, the V gene TRBV4-1; 7 bases agree with TRBD2. This CDR3 contains 16 residues. Losses at the gene ends were 2 bases for V and 2 bases for J; bases not matched to a gene: 9. Per germline, CDR1 MGHRA and CDR2 YSYEKL. The DNA for the CDR3 is TGCGCCAGCAGCCAAACGGGGGGAGGCGCAACCTACGAGCAGTACTTC. This gives the protein CASSQTGGGATYEQYF.

V is TRBV19 and J is TRBJ2-1, with TRBD2 matching over 8 bases. Germline-derived CDR1 and CDR2 are LNHDA and SQIVND (reference sequence). With 6 bases clipped from V and 4 bases from J, the junction kept 14 bases outside the gene matches. The CDR3 has 17 residues. In nucleotides, the CDR3 is TGTGCCAGTAGCCCCGCCGGCCAGCGGGAGTTGTACAATGAGCAGTTCTTC. This translates into CASSPAGQRELYNEQFF.

This chain connects TRBV6-6 to TRBJ2-3; 11 nucleotides agree with TRBD1. This CDR3 has 15 amino acids. Germline V gene sequence: CDR1 MNHNY, CDR2 SVGAGI (reference sequence). V shed 4 bases and J 5 bases; nucleotides not matched to a gene: 5. The CDR3 sequence is CASSWIGTGGDTQYF. The CDR3 region has the DNA TGTGCCAGCAGTTGGATTGGGACAGGGGGAGATACGCAGTATTTT.

This chain links TRBV12-3 or TRBV12-4 with TRBJ2-5, with 7 bases fitting TRBD1. After removal of 3 bases from V and 2 bases from J, the junction contained 9 bases not matched to a gene. The CDR3 has 16 residues. CDR3 nucleotide sequence: TGTGCCAGCAGTTTTGCCCCGGGACAGCAACAAGAGACCCAGTACTTC. Protein: CASSFAPGQQQETQYF.

The rearrangement links TRBV4-1 to TRBJ1-5; D is undetermined. V lost 1 base and J lost 4, with 8 bases in between. The CDR3 consists of 14 residues. Germline CDR1 and CDR2: MGHRA and YSYEKL. The CDR3 region has the DNA TGCGCCAGCAGCCAAGTCACAGCGAATCAGCCCCAGCATTTT. Its translation is CASSQVTANQPQHF.

This chain connects TRBV29-1 to TRBJ1-2; weak D call: TRBD1 (5 bases). Trimming took 4 bases from V and 5 from J, leaving 14 bases between them. Germline CDR1 reads SQVTM; CDR2 reads ANQGSEA. This CDR3 has 13 residues. CDR3 region: CSVVEGPGYGYTF. For the CDR3, the DNA is TGCAGCGTTGTTGAGGGGCCCGGTTATGGCTACACCTTC.

The genes are TRBV30 and TRBJ2-3; 8 bases agree with TRBD2. Germline CDR1 GTSNPN, CDR2 SVGIG (reference sequence). After removal of 7 bases from V and 2 bases from J, the junction contained 11 bases not matched to a gene. The CDR3 has 15 amino acids. The CDR3 loop reads CAYRGGLGITDTQYF. The CDR3 DNA sequence: TGTGCCTATCGGGGGGGCCTCGGAATCACAGATACGCAGTATTTT.

Comment on this clonotype: Germline is not matched at one junction end, which may reflect a read error. This chain connects TRBV29-1 to TRBJ2-1, with D perhaps TRBD1 or TRBD2 (6 bases each). Per germline, CDR1 SQVTM and CDR2 ANQGSEA. The CDR3 sequence is 12 residues long. In nucleotides, the CDR3 is TGCAGCGTGATGGCCGGGACCCCAGGGGAGGTCTTC. It specifies CSVMAGTPGEVF.

The chain couples TRBV7-9 to TRBJ2-1, with TRBD2 matching 8 bases. The J segment lost 0 bases and the V segment lost 5 bases, leaving 9 bases of the junction unmatched. In germline, CDR1 is SEHNR, CDR2 FQNEAQ (reference sequence). This CDR3 spans 17 amino acids. CDR3 amino acids: CASSPRGGGSSYNEQFF. The CDR3 region has the DNA TGTGCCAGCAGCCCCCGGGGGGGCGGAAGCTCCTACAATGAGCAGTTCTTC.

This clonotype turned up a few times. The V gene is TRBV6-5, the J gene TRBJ2-7, with 8 bases identical to TRBD2. The CDR3 is 15 residues long. The junction had 5 bases not matched to a gene; V was cut back by 3 bases and J by 1 base. In germline, CDR1 is MNHEY, CDR2 SVGAGI. The CDR3 spells CASSYTSGQSYEQYF. CDR3 nucleotide sequence: TGTGCCAGCAGTTATACTAGCGGCCAATCCTACGAGCAGTACTTC.

This chain links TRBV10-3 with TRBJ1-6; D unclear. CDR3 size: 15 residues. Germline V gene sequence: CDR1 ENHRY, CDR2 SYGVKD. Deletions cut 6 bases from V and 0 bases from J, with 9 bases between. The CDR3 sequence is CAISSGGSYNSPLHF. In DNA, the CDR3 is TGTGCCATCAGCTCTGGCGGCTCCTATAATTCACCCCTCCACTTT.

The chain is built from TRBV7-9 and TRBJ2-7; D tentatively reads TRBD1 or TRBD2 (5 bases each). The CDR3 length is 15 residues. Trimming removed 5 bases at V and 2 bases at J, with 16 bases between. Per germline, CDR1 SEHNR and CDR2 FQNEAQ (reference sequence). In DNA form, the CDR3 reads TGTGCCAGCAGCCATGGGACGGAGGACCCCTACGAGCAGTACTTC. Protein product: CASSHGTEDPYEQYF.

The chain joins TRBV6-5 to TRBJ1-1; D not certain. The CDR3 is made up of 11 amino acids. CDR1 is MNHEY and CDR2 is SVGAGI in the germline V gene. The ends were cut back, 3 bases at V and 7 bases at J, with 6 bases in the middle. CDR3 coding DNA: TGTGCCAGCAGTTATGCCAGTGAAGCTTTCTTT. It specifies CASSYASEAFF.